These T cell receptor beta chains were read from a single sample in a study of blood T cell repertoires in COVID-19. Only in-frame clones appear in the TCRdb table, and some are missing; sequencing was by immunoSEQ multiplex PCR. Among roughly 230,000 clones listed, 82% were seen once. Specimen: PBMCs or T cells enriched from blood (not recorded which). These receptors were obtained from a woman aged 60-70 years who had recovered from COVID-19. Both conserved end residues are part of each CDR3. Part of the rows lack a size; the others show once, few, many or a class for expanded clones.

NA 15 TRBJ2-7 TRBV10-3 CAISESLAETYEQYF
NA 15 TRBJ2-4 TRBV7-9 CASSARLADKNIQYF
NA 15 TRBJ1-1 TRBV2 CASSAQGEVNTEAFF
NA 15 TRBJ2-1 TRBV7-3 CASSPIGGRHNEQFF
NA 15 TRBJ1-4 TRBV3-1/TRBV3-2 CASSQDPHRGEKLFF
NA 15 TRBJ2-7 TRBV2 CASTLLAGGLYEQYF
NA 15 TRBJ2-2 TRBV5-4 CASSSDFLNTGELFF
NA 14 TRBJ2-7 TRBV19 CATRGGTSVYEQYF
NA 14 TRBJ2-1 TRBV10-3 CAIRGGGKGNEQFF
NA 14 TRBJ1-3 TRBV19 CASSIGSSGNTIYF
NA 14 TRBJ2-4 TRBV18 CASSPLAGLAEGTF
NA 15 TRBJ2-7 TRBV7-9 CASSSGTGLTYEQYF
NA 16 TRBJ2-5 TRBV5-1 CASSSRTSGGKETQYF
NA 13 TRBJ1-3 TRBV10-3 CAQSGGAGNTIYF
NA 18 TRBJ2-3 TRBV18 CASSPPGSPSGRTDTQYF
NA 17 TRBJ2-2 TRBV2 CANGRLAGSTNTGELFF
once 15 TRBJ2-1 TRBV5-1 CASSFEGVASNEQFF
NA 17 TRBJ2-3 TRBV5-8 CASSLGSSRSVPDTQYF
NA 15 TRBJ1-5 TRBV27 CASSFDRGDNQPQHF
few 14 TRBJ1-4 TRBV5-1 CASSTGRRTEKLFF
NA 14 TRBJ2-1 TRBV4-1 CASSQDREPNEQFF
many 15 TRBJ2-7 TRBV3-1/TRBV3-2 CASSQSGLAGDEQYF